What follows are 27 T cell receptor beta chains derived from one specimen sequenced in a study of PD-L1 blockade in urothelial cancer. Libraries were prepared by immunoSEQ multiplex PCR; TCRdb keeps only in-frame clonotypes and omits some of them. The sample shows over 100,000 clones, less than 85% of them seen only once. Time point described: pretreatment peripheral blood. Sequenced material: PBMCs, taken around atezolizumab (anti-PD-L1) treatment. The receptors derive from a man over 45 with urothelial cancer.

This rearrangement joins TRBV2 to TRBJ2-3, with 9 bases matching TRBD2. The CDR3 is 17 residues long. Trimming cost V 8 bases and J 0 bases; bases outside gene matches: 12. The germline CDR1 and CDR2 sequences are SNHLY and FYNNEI. The CDR3 here is CASRQREVATSTDTQYF. The CDR3 region has the DNA TGTGCCAGCCGTCAGCGGGAGGTCGCTACTAGCACAGATACGCAGTATTTT.

The V and J genes are TRBV7-9 and TRBJ1-1; a weak D match, TRBD1 (5 bases). The CDR3 is made up of 16 amino acids. V gave up 1 base and J gave up 3 bases, with 15 bases separating them. The V gene's germline CDR1 is SEHNR and CDR2 FQNEAQ (reference sequence). The CDR3 sequence: CASSLGRGGTHTEAFF. CDR3 nucleotides: TGTGCCAGCAGCTTAGGGCGTGGGGGGACCCACACTGAAGCTTTCTTT.

This chain links TRBV19 with TRBJ1-2, with a tentative D call TRBD1 (5 bases). Germline assignment: CDR1 LNHDA and CDR2 SQIVND (reference sequence). Trimming shortened V by 9 bases and J by 4 bases, and 12 bases separated the two germline ends. The CDR3 sequence is 12 residues long. The CDR3 DNA sequence: TGTGCCAGCGCCGGGACTATCTATGGCTACACCTTC. Protein product: CASAGTIYGYTF.

J is TRBJ2-7 and V is TRBV2; the D is unclear. The CDR3 extends over 14 amino acids. Germline CDR1 is SNHLY and CDR2 is FYNNEI. Trimming pared 4 bases from V and 6 bases from J, leaving 16 bases between. The CDR3 spells CASSVSPPMSEQYF. As DNA, the CDR3 is TGTGCCAGCAGTGTCTCCCCCCCCATGAGCGAGCAGTACTTC.

The rearrangement links TRBV9 to TRBJ2-1, with 8 bases that match TRBD2. Trimming at V came to 3 bases and at J to 7 bases, leaving 9 bases not matched to a gene. The CDR3 totals 15 residues. Germline CDR1 and CDR2: SGDLS and YYNGEE. Written as DNA, the CDR3 is TGTGCCAGCAGCGGGGGGGGAGCGGGAGAAAATGAGCAGTTCTTC. Translating gives CASSGGGAGENEQFF.

The chain combines TRBV28 with TRBJ1-3; 9 nucleotides agree with TRBD1. From germline, CDR1 is MDHEN and CDR2 SYDVKM. The CDR3 spans 16 residues. With 6 bases clipped from V and 8 bases from J, the junction kept 14 bases outside the gene matches. The CDR3 here is CASSTSGTGLVDTIYF. The DNA of the CDR3 is TGTGCCAGCAGCACCTCTGGGACAGGGTTGGTGGACACCATATATTTT.

The chain uses TRBV7-3 and TRBJ2-1; 16 nucleotides agree with TRBD2. After removal of 6 bases from V and 1 base from J, the junction contained 6 bases not matched to a gene. The CDR3 length is 18 residues. The germline V gene encodes CDR1 SGHTA and CDR2 FQGTGA. The CDR3 DNA sequence: TGTGCCAGCAGTTCCGGGACTAGCGGGAGGGTTTCCTACAATGAGCAGTTCTTC. Protein: CASSSGTSGRVSYNEQFF. The entire variable domain, with the rest obtained from reference TRBV7-3 and TRBJ2-1, is as follows: GAGVSQTPSNKVTEKGKYVELRCDPISGHTALYWYRQSLGQGPEFLIYFQGTGAADDSGLPNDRFFAVRPEGSVSTLKIQRTERGDSAVYLCASSSGTSGRVSYNEQFFGPGTRLTVL.

The chain uses TRBV27 and TRBJ2-1; D perhaps matches TRBD2 (7 bases). The length of the CDR3 is 17 residues. Germline loops: CDR1 MNHEY, CDR2 SMNVEV (reference sequence). The ends were cut back, 6 bases at V and 3 bases at J, with 21 bases in the middle. The CDR3 DNA follows: TGTGCCAGCAGAAGGGGGGGGTCCGGGGGTAGCTACAATGAGCAGTTCTTC. Its translation is CASRRGGSGGSYNEQFF.

The genes are TRBV18 and TRBJ1-4; TRBD1 might be the D (6 bases). This CDR3 comprises 15 residues. Germline CDR1 reads KGHSH; CDR2 reads LQKENI. V shed 3 bases and J shed 8 bases, with 16 bases lying between them. The CDR3 DNA sequence: TGTGCCAGCTCACCTTTCGGACAGATCGGCGAAAAACTGTTTTTT. Translating it yields CASSPFGQIGEKLFF.

The J gene is TRBJ1-1, the V gene TRBV5-6; 8 nucleotides align to TRBD1. J was trimmed by 5 bases and V by 4 bases; bases with no gene match: 13. This CDR3 spans 16 amino acids. Germline CDR1 reads SGHDT; CDR2 reads YYEEEE. The CDR3 region has the DNA TGTGCCAGCAGCGGAGACAGGGGAAAGGGTCTTACTGAAGCTTTCTTT. Translating it yields CASSGDRGKGLTEAFF.

The chain employs TRBV6-1 and TRBJ1-6, with 9 nucleotides matching TRBD1. In germline, CDR1 is MNHNS, CDR2 SASEGT. The CDR3 totals 15 residues. Trimming at V came to 6 bases and at J to 10 bases, leaving 10 bases not matched to a gene. Here the CDR3 DNA reads TGTGCCAGCAGATCGCCCGGGACAGGGATGTCACCCCTCCACTTT. Its protein is CASRSPGTGMSPLHF.

This chain links TRBV30 with TRBJ2-2, with no clear D. V was pared by 7 bases and J by 7 bases, with 7 bases between. This CDR3 comprises 10 residues. CDR1 and CDR2 (germline): GTSNPN, SVGIG (reference sequence). The CDR3 sequence: CAFRGGELFF. In nucleotides, the CDR3 is TGTGCCTTTCGCGGCGGGGAGCTGTTTTTT.

The V call is TRBV11-2, the J call TRBJ2-5, with TRBD2 identical over 10 bases. Germline CDR1 is SGHAT and CDR2 is FQNNGV. Trimming at V came to 5 bases and at J to 3 bases, leaving 6 bases not matched to a gene. The CDR3 is 15 amino acids. Here the CDR3 DNA reads TGTGCCAGCAGCCAGACTAGCGGGCTTAAAGAGACCCAGTACTTC. The encoded protein is CASSQTSGLKETQYF.

The chain joins TRBV7-8 to TRBJ1-3, with D tentatively TRBD1 (6 bases). V shed 2 bases and J shed 1 base, with 15 bases lying between them. The CDR3 extends over 17 amino acids. Germline CDR1 SGHVS, CDR2 FQNEAQ. CDR3 bases: TGTGCCAGCAGCTTAAGACAGGCAATGACATCTGGAAACACCATATATTTT. Translation: CASSLRQAMTSGNTIYF.

V usage is TRBV6-5 and J usage is TRBJ1-2; no definite D call. Germline CDR1 MNHEY, CDR2 SVGAGI. The CDR3 is made up of 16 amino acids. The V end lost 0 bases, the J end lost 7 bases, and 18 bases lay between the germline ends. The DNA for the CDR3 is TGTGCCAGCAGTTACTCGAATCAGGCCGGCGTCAGTGGCTACACCTTC. Its translation is CASSYSNQAGVSGYTF.

The CDR3 DNA reads TGTGCCTGGAGTCCGGGATCTACTGCTAGGCAGCCCCAGCATTTT. Translation: CAWSPGSTARQPQHF. The V gene is TRBV30, the J gene TRBJ1-5; D gene ambiguous. V was shortened by 2 bases and J by 7 bases, with 18 bases between the two germline ends. The germline V gene has CDR1 GTSNPN and CDR2 SVGIG (reference sequence). CDR3 length: 15 amino acids.

This chain connects TRBV11-2 to TRBJ2-5; 7 nucleotides agree with TRBD2. Germline lookup yields CDR1 SGHAT and CDR2 FQNNGV. CDR3 length: 13 residues. V was clipped by 5 bases and J by 2 bases; unmatched bases: 2. CDR3 in amino acids: CASSTGLQETQYF. The CDR3 DNA follows: TGTGCCAGCAGCACGGGACTACAAGAGACCCAGTACTTC.

V gene TRBV14 combines with J gene TRBJ1-2; the D is unclear. Trimming took 1 base from V and 6 from J, leaving 12 bases between them. CDR1 is SGHDN and CDR2 is FVKESK in the germline V gene. This CDR3 comprises 14 residues. The CDR3 DNA reads as TGTGCCAGCAGCCAAGGGACTGCGGACCATGGCTACACCTTC. Its translation is CASSQGTADHGYTF.

The CDR3: CASSVAGGGTSSGNTIYF. As DNA, the CDR3 is TGTGCCAGCAGCGTAGCAGGCGGGGGAACTTCCTCTGGAAACACCATATATTTT. This chain joins TRBV9 and TRBJ1-3; D possibly corresponds to TRBD1 (5 bases). The CDR3 is 18 residues long. V lost 0 bases to trimming and J lost 0 bases, with 16 bases between them. CDR1 SGDLS and CDR2 YYNGEE come from the germline V gene.

This clone was recorded only once. This chain links TRBV28 with TRBJ2-1; 8 bases agree with TRBD2. After removal of 6 bases from V and 5 bases from J, the junction contained 9 bases not matched to a gene. This CDR3 comprises 15 residues. Germline V gene sequence: CDR1 MDHEN, CDR2 SYDVKM. In nucleotides, the CDR3 is TGTGCCAGCAGCTTAGCGGGACTCCCCAACAATGAGCAGTTCTTC. This translates into CASSLAGLPNNEQFF.

This clone was detected many times. The chain joins TRBV4-1 to TRBJ2-7, with D possibly being TRBD1 (5 bases). Between the trimmed V and J ends, which lost 2 bases and 5 bases, there was a span of 16 bases. The CDR3 consists of 15 residues. Germline values: CDR1 MGHRA, CDR2 YSYEKL. Written as DNA, the CDR3 is TGCGCCAGCAGCCAAAGCTATATGGGGCTGGACGAGCAGTACTTC. It is translated as CASSQSYMGLDEQYF.

This clone was recorded only once. The chain recombines TRBV7-8 with TRBJ2-3; D not certain. CDR3 length: 14 residues. V was cut by 6 bases and J by 4 bases, with 14 bases left in between. CDR1 SGHVS and CDR2 FQNEAQ come from the germline V gene. The CDR3 DNA reads as TGTGCCAGCAGTCGATCAGACTGGGCAGATACGCAGTATTTT. It yields the protein CASSRSDWADTQYF.

Details on this clone: At the DNA level, this CDR3 is encoded by other sequences in the same sample as well. V usage is TRBV6-4 and J usage is TRBJ1-1; D unresolved. CDR3 size: 14 residues. The germline V and J ends were trimmed by 7 bases and 1 base, with 13 bases remaining between them. Germline V lookup: CDR1 MRHNA, CDR2 SNTAGT. CDR3 region: CASTPSPGNTEAFF. The CDR3 DNA reads TGTGCCAGCACCCCTTCACCAGGGAACACTGAAGCTTTCTTT.

The chain links TRBV7-9 to TRBJ2-7, with TRBD1 as a possible D gene (5 bases). The CDR3 length is 13 residues. V was cut by 2 bases and J by 4 bases, with 9 bases left in between. The germline V gene has CDR1 SEHNR and CDR2 FQNEAQ (reference sequence). CDR3 region: CASSLQGTYEQYF. CDR3 nucleotides: TGTGCCAGCAGCTTACAGGGAACGTACGAGCAGTACTTC.

This chain links TRBV7-2 with TRBJ2-7; 7 nucleotides agree with TRBD1. Unmatched junction bases numbered 0, after V lost 1 base and J lost 3 bases. Germline V gene lookup returns CDR1 SGHTA and CDR2 FQGNSA. The CDR3 has 13 amino acids. The CDR3 spells CASSLDRGYEQYF. The CDR3 DNA sequence: TGTGCCAGCAGCTTAGACAGGGGCTACGAGCAGTACTTC.

The chain recombines TRBV7-3 with TRBJ2-1; the match to TRBD2 covers 8 bases. The CDR3 runs 15 residues. Per germline, CDR1 SGHTA and CDR2 FQGTGA. Trimming cost V 3 bases and J 4 bases; bases outside gene matches: 5. CDR3 DNA sequence: TGTGCCAGCAGCTTCGGCGGGAGGACTTACAATGAGCAGTTCTTC. Translated: CASSFGGRTYNEQFF.

The V gene is TRBV15, the J gene TRBJ2-1; D not resolved. Trimming removed 4 bases from V and 6 bases from J, with 7 bases in between. Germline assignment: CDR1 LNHNV and CDR2 YYDKDF (reference sequence). This CDR3 has 12 amino acids. CDR3 residues: CATSTAGNEQFF. The CDR3 DNA follows: TGTGCCACCAGCACAGCAGGCAATGAGCAGTTCTTC.